This TCR beta chain was identified during a study of sequential checkpoint blockade in melanoma. Study at large: Arm A got nivolumab then ipilimumab; arm B the reverse, 1:1. Each arm's sequence ended with maintenance nivolumab.

TCRdb's copy holds only in-frame clones and misses some; the assay was immunoSEQ multiplex PCR. Of more than 9,500 clones listed, roughly 81% were seen once; the top ten hold about a sixth. The treatment here: randomized to nivolumab then ipilimumab (arm A) or the reverse (arm B). Live CD3+CD8+ CD19− CD56− cells were sorted from PBMCs. The origin of this receptor is a human donor with melanoma. The starting material was CD8+ T cells sorted from blood (inferred from file names), obtained from a patient given nivolumab and ipilimumab in sequence.

The CDR3 bases are TGTGCCAGCAGCGTAGAGCCGAGCGGCTCCTACGAGCAGTACTTC. Protein: CASSVEPSGSYEQYF. The J gene is TRBJ2-7, the V gene TRBV9; TRBD2 might be the D (5 bases). Germline values: CDR1 SGDLS, CDR2 YYNGEE. There are 15 residues in the CDR3. Trimming cost V 0 bases and J 0 bases, with 10 bases left between them.